This T cell receptor (beta chain) was sequenced in a study of molecular identifiers for immune sequencing clone quantification. This clonotype was detected only once. Antigen specificity is unknown. Germline assignment: CDR1 SEHNR and CDR2 FQNEAQ (reference sequence). V shed 6 bases and J shed 10 bases, with 10 bases lying between them. This CDR3 spans 12 amino acids. Study-wide results and limits: Amid 750,000 to 1,000,000 naive cells, spiked Jurkat TCR RNA from one cell was reportedly still detectable. Beyond 20 RNA copies, clones held over 99% of effector molecules, compared with under 1% in naive cells.

It was with previously described methods and listed TCR primers that bulk TCR libraries were made. TCRdb reprocessed the PCR reads with MiXCR, giving one entry per CDR3 protein. This table has 250,000 to 400,000 distinct CDR3 sequences, 20% to 25% appearing once. The receptor comes from a human donor in good health. Some libraries in this study had Jurkat cell RNA spiked in. The chain couples TRBV7-9 to TRBJ1-6; D is possibly TRBD1 (5 bases). Material for sequencing was naive CD8+ T cells from blood, with Jurkat cell RNA spiked in. The subset denotes: FACS-sorted CD8+CD4-CCR7+CD45RA+ naive T cells. The CDR3 nucleotides are TGTGCCAGCAGGGACACAGGATCACCCCTCCACTTT. It translates to CASRDTGSPLHF.